The 11 T cell receptor beta chains below all came from one sample that was sequenced in a study of T cell responses to AZD1222 COVID-19 vaccine. Profiled with immunoSEQ multiplex PCR; TCRdb holds only in-frame clones, not every one. This sample has roughly 180,000 clones, with roughly 92% found just once. Sequenced here: peripheral blood, sampled 28 days after the second AZD1222 dose. The receptors were gathered from an adult who received the AZD1222 COVID-19 vaccine.

The chain joins TRBV15 to TRBJ1-1; D not resolved. V was clipped by 4 bases and J by 3 bases, with 15 bases between them. This CDR3 has 15 residues. CDR1 is LNHNV, CDR2 YYDKDF, per germline (reference sequence). DNA for the CDR3: TGTGCCACCAGCATTCGGACGGTCGATGACACTGAAGCTTTCTTT. Translating gives CATSIRTVDDTEAFF.

This chain joins TRBV10-3 and TRBJ2-7, with 8 bases that match TRBD2. After removal of 6 bases from V and 6 bases from J, the junction contained 7 bases not matched to a gene. Germline CDR1 reads ENHRY; CDR2 reads SYGVKD. There are 13 residues in the CDR3. The CDR3 region has the DNA TGTGCCATCAGCCGGGGGGGCCGGGGCGAGCAGTACTTC. This gives the protein CAISRGGRGEQYF.

This rearrangement joins TRBV5-4 to TRBJ2-7; tentative D call: TRBD1 (5 bases). Germline V CDR1 and CDR2: SGHNT, YYREEE (reference sequence). Trimming removed 1 base at V and 0 bases at J, with 8 bases between. This CDR3 has 14 residues. The CDR3 DNA reads TGTGCCAGCAGCTTGCAACAGGTCTCCTACGAGCAGTACTTC. Translation gives CASSLQQVSYEQYF. The full variable domain, in which reference TRBV5-4 and TRBJ2-7 provide the parts outside the CDR3, is ETGVTQSPTHLIKTRGQQVTLRCSSQSGHNTVSWYQQALGQGPQFIFQYYREEENGRGNFPPRFSGLQFPNYSSELNVNALELDDSALYLCASSLQQVSYEQYFGPGTRLTVT.

The J gene is TRBJ2-7, the V gene TRBV7-9; TRBD2 matches 7 bases. The V and J ends lost 5 bases and 0 bases, in that order; junction bases with no gene match: 13. The germline gives CDR1 SEHNR, CDR2 FQNEAQ (reference sequence). This CDR3 is 17 amino acids long. CDR3 coding DNA: TGTGCCAGCAGCCCCTGGCGGGGTGCGGGAGCCTCCTACGAGCAGTACTTC. This translates into CASSPWRGAGASYEQYF.

This chain links TRBV5-4 with TRBJ2-5; TRBD1 matches 10 bases. This CDR3 is 16 amino acids long. J lost 5 bases, V lost 4 bases, and 11 bases had no gene match. Per the germline V gene, CDR1 is SGHNT and CDR2 is YYREEE (reference sequence). CDR3 loop: CASSPTPTGGAETQYF. The CDR3 DNA follows: TGTGCCAGCAGCCCAACACCGACAGGGGGCGCGGAGACCCAGTACTTC. The full variable domain, with the rest looked up from reference TRBV5-4 and TRBJ2-5, is ETGVTQSPTHLIKTRGQQVTLRCSSQSGHNTVSWYQQALGQGPQFIFQYYREEENGRGNFPPRFSGLQFPNYSSELNVNALELDDSALYLCASSPTPTGGAETQYFGPGTRLLVL.

The V gene is TRBV6-2 or TRBV6-3, the J gene TRBJ2-3; a weak D match, TRBD1 (6 bases). Trimming took 3 bases from V and 6 from J, leaving 16 bases between them. Per germline, CDR1 MNHEY and CDR2 SVGEGT. This CDR3 has 15 residues. CDR3 nucleotide sequence: TGTGCCAGCAGTTATACAGGGATCAAGAGTGATACGCAGTATTTT. Translated, it gives CASSYTGIKSDTQYF.

Notes on this clone: A read error may produce the germline difference seen at one junction end. J is TRBJ1-5 and V is TRBV6-1; TRBD1 might be the D (5 bases). Germline V gene lookup returns CDR1 MNHNS and CDR2 SASEGT. There are 13 residues in the CDR3. The CDR3 loop is CASSEWAGTSCRF. DNA of the CDR3: TGTGCCAGCAGTGAGTGGGCGGGGACTAGCTGTCGTTTT.

The chain couples TRBV29-1 to TRBJ2-1; 8 bases fit TRBD1. V lost 4 bases, J lost 5 bases, and 4 bases stayed unmatched. Germline CDR1 and CDR2: SQVTM and ANQGSEA. There are 13 residues in the CDR3. The DNA for the CDR3 is TGCAGCGTTGGCCAGGACAGGGACAATGAGCAGTTCTTC. This translates into CSVGQDRDNEQFF.

The chain links TRBV5-5 to TRBJ2-4; no definite D call. Between the trimmed V and J ends, which lost 0 bases and 0 bases, there was a span of 4 bases. Germline CDR1 SGHKS, CDR2 YYEKEE (reference sequence). The CDR3 has 14 residues. The CDR3 coding sequence is TGTGCCAGCAGCTTGGTGTTAGCCAAAAACATTCAGTACTTC. Its translation: CASSLVLAKNIQYF.

The chain combines TRBV10-3 with TRBJ1-1, with 7 nucleotides matching TRBD1. The V segment lost 5 bases and the J segment 4 bases; nucleotides outside the gene matches: 4. The CDR3 spans 13 residues. Germline V gene lookup returns CDR1 ENHRY and CDR2 SYGVKD. As DNA, the CDR3 is TGTGCCATCAGTTTACAGGGGCTCACTGAAGCTTTCTTT. Its protein product is CAISLQGLTEAFF.

The chain uses TRBV28 and TRBJ1-4; D may be TRBD1 (5 bases). CDR1 is MDHEN, CDR2 SYDVKM, per germline. V lost 2 bases, J lost 6 bases, and 13 bases lay in between. The CDR3 covers 15 residues. CDR3 in DNA: TGTGCCAGCAGTTTACTAGGGGCTAATTATGAAAAACTGTTTTTT. Its translation: CASSLLGANYEKLFF.